The 24 T cell receptor beta chains given below trace back to one sample, sequenced in a study of T cells in Graves' hyperthyroidism and ophthalmopathy. TCR beta CDR3 region amplification was performed from RNA transcripts. First-round RT-PCR targeting the TCR CDR3 was performed with the HTBI primer set. TCRdb called the multiplex PCR reads again in MiXCR, with one record for every CDR3 protein. Found here are 500,000 to 600,000 distinct CDR3 sequences, around 46% of them singletons; the top ten hold around 20%. The sequencing input was peripheral blood or thyroid tissue (not recorded which). The receptor source for this set is an adult woman with Graves' disease, either hyperthyroidism or ophthalmopathy (not recorded which).

This rearrangement joins TRBV6-5 to TRBJ1-5; a possible D gene is TRBD1 (6 bases). Looked up from germline, CDR1 is MNHEY and CDR2 is SVGAGI. The CDR3 has 17 residues. Trimming left V 5 bases short and J 4 bases short, with 21 bases between. The CDR3 DNA reads as TGTGCCAGCAGTCCACACCCGGGACATATGGAAAATCAGCCCCAGCATTTT. As protein: CASSPHPGHMENQPQHF.

This clonotype was detected many times. The chain recombines TRBV10-1 with TRBJ2-7, with 10 nucleotides matching TRBD2. Germline V gene data show CDR1 as WNHNN and CDR2 as SYGVQD (reference sequence). This CDR3 has 14 amino acids. Trimming cost V 2 bases and J 5 bases; bases outside gene matches: 3. CDR3 DNA sequence: TGCGCCAGCAGTGAGAGCGGGAGGGGTAACGAGCAGTACTTC. Encoded protein: CASSESGRGNEQYF.

This chain links TRBV28 with TRBJ2-5; TRBD1 agrees at 7 bases. The V gene end was trimmed by 7 bases and the J gene end by 0 bases; junction bases not matched to a gene: 8. CDR1 is MDHEN and CDR2 is SYDVKM in the germline V gene. There are 15 residues in the CDR3. The CDR3 sequence: CASTRQGWYQETQYF. The DNA of the CDR3 is TGTGCCAGCACCCGACAGGGTTGGTACCAAGAGACCCAGTACTTC.

In its sample, this clonotype was seen many times. The J gene is TRBJ1-5, the V gene TRBV30; D remains ambiguous. The CDR3 length is 13 residues. Germline CDR1 GTSNPN, CDR2 SVGIG (reference sequence). Trimming shortened V by 3 bases and J by 1 base, and 7 bases separated the two germline ends. The CDR3 nucleotides read TGTGCCTGGAGGGAGGACAGCAATCAGCCCCAGCATTTT. Protein sequence: CAWREDSNQPQHF.

There are many counts of this clonotype. The chain has TRBV7-9 and TRBJ2-7; 7 bases are shared with TRBD2. The V gene's germline CDR1 is SEHNR and CDR2 FQNEAQ (reference sequence). This CDR3 contains 14 residues. Losses at the gene ends were 4 bases for V and 2 bases for J; bases not matched to a gene: 5. The DNA of the CDR3 is TGTGCCAGCAGCTCGGACGGGAGGCCCTACGAGCAGTACTTC. The encoded protein is CASSSDGRPYEQYF.

The V and J genes are TRBV7-9 and TRBJ2-7; D not certain. CDR1 SEHNR and CDR2 FQNEAQ come from the germline V gene (reference sequence). This CDR3 has 13 amino acids. Trimming cost V 5 bases and J 1 base, with 9 bases left between them. The CDR3 region has the DNA TGTGCCAGCAGCGCCGGTCGATCCTACGAGCAGTACTTC. Translation gives CASSAGRSYEQYF.

This clonotype was observed at least ten times. This chain links TRBV9 with TRBJ1-5, with 9 bases identical to TRBD1. The trim removed 4 bases at V and 0 bases at J, leaving 5 bases unmatched. Germline CDR1 and CDR2: SGDLS and YYNGEE. The CDR3 has 16 residues. This CDR3 reads CASSPGTGTSNQPQHF. CDR3 DNA: TGTGCCAGCAGCCCGGGGACAGGGACTAGCAATCAGCCCCAGCATTTT.

The V call is TRBV2, the J call TRBJ2-2; no clear D. The CDR3 extends over 12 amino acids. The V end was cut by 8 bases, the J end by 1 base, with 5 bases between. Germline lookup yields CDR1 SNHLY and CDR2 FYNNEI. CDR3 sequence: CASLENTGELFF. As DNA, the CDR3 is TGTGCCAGCTTGGAGAACACCGGGGAGCTGTTTTTT. The whole variable domain, filled in from reference TRBV2 and TRBJ2-2, reads EPEVTQTPSHQVTQMGQEVILRCVPISNHLYFYWYRQILGQKVEFLVSFYNNEISEKSEIFDDQFSVERPDGSNFTLKIRSTKLEDSAMYFCASLENTGELFFGEGSRLTVL.

This clonotype was seen repeatedly, ten times or more. The chain uses TRBV11-2 and TRBJ1-2; no reliable D call. The CDR3 loop spans 13 amino acids. Per the germline V gene, CDR1 is SGHAT and CDR2 is FQNNGV. Trimming removed 5 bases from V and 8 bases from J, with 15 bases in between. For the CDR3, the DNA is TGTGCCAGCAGCCCGGAGAGGTTTGGGGGCTACACCTTC. It translates to CASSPERFGGYTF.

In the case of this clonotype: Mismatch with germline at one junction end may stem from a read error. The chain carries TRBV7-9 and TRBJ1-3; D is unresolved. This CDR3 region has 15 residues. Per germline, CDR1 SEHNR and CDR2 FQNEAQ (reference sequence). The CDR3 here is CASSQDRGSGNTIYF. The CDR3, as DNA: TGCGCCAGCAGCCAAGATCGGGGATCTGGAAACACCATATATTTT.

Ten or more counts support this clonotype. V and J are TRBV6-1 and TRBJ2-7; TRBD1 matches 8 bases. The ends lost 6 bases at V and 5 bases at J; junction bases unmatched: 6. CDR1 is MNHNS, CDR2 SASEGT, per germline. The CDR3 spans 13 residues. This chain's CDR3 is CASRWTGMNEQYF. In DNA, the CDR3 is TGTGCCAGCAGGTGGACAGGGATGAACGAGCAGTACTTC.

This clonotype was observed a few times. The gene calls are TRBV18 and TRBJ2-7, with D possibly TRBD2 on 6 matching bases. V shed 3 bases and J shed 12 bases, with 24 bases lying between them. The CDR3 sequence is 15 residues long. Germline V lookup: CDR1 KGHSH, CDR2 LQKENI. The CDR3 coding sequence is TGTGCCAGCTCACCGACGACGACGGCTTACGGGAGCTCGTACTTC. It is translated as CASSPTTTAYGSSYF. Looking up the rest from reference TRBV18 and TRBJ2-7 gives the full variable domain: NAGVMQNPRHLVRRRGQEARLRCSPMKGHSHVYWYRQLPEEGLKFMVYLQKENIIDESGMPKERFSAEFPKEGPSILRIQQVVRGDSAAYFCASSPTTTAYGSSYFGPGTRLTVT.

This clonotype was seen only a few times. This chain uses TRBV29-1 with TRBJ1-1, with D unresolved. The V gene's germline CDR1 is SQVTM and CDR2 ANQGSEA. V was cut by 7 bases and J by 7 bases, with 10 bases left in between. CDR3 length: 10 amino acids. CDR3 loop: CSANRGEAFF. Written as DNA, the CDR3 is TGCAGCGCCAACAGAGGTGAAGCTTTCTTT.

This rearrangement joins TRBV19 to TRBJ2-7; 8 bases line up with TRBD1. CDR1 and CDR2 (germline): LNHDA, SQIVND (reference sequence). CDR3 length: 15 amino acids. Germline trimming cut 9 bases from V and 7 bases from J; bases unmatched to any gene: 17. The CDR3 coding sequence is TGTGCCAGCAGCCCAAGGACAGGGCCCGATTCGGAGCAGTACTTC. Its protein is CASSPRTGPDSEQYF.

The chain employs TRBV15 and TRBJ2-1, with 8 bases that match TRBD1. The germline gives CDR1 LNHNV, CDR2 YYDKDF (reference sequence). This CDR3 is 16 amino acids long. Trimming cost V 2 bases and J 5 bases; bases outside gene matches: 8. CDR3 nucleotide sequence: TGTGCCACCAGCAGACAAACCGGGACAGGTCACAATGAGCAGTTCTTC. The encoded protein is CATSRQTGTGHNEQFF.

Regarding this clonotype: Sequence at one end of the junction differs from germline and may be a read error. CDR3 protein: CAGSFGPQGAAFF. For the CDR3, the DNA is TGCGCCGGCAGCTTCGGGCCACAGGGAGCAGCCTTCTTT. The chain has TRBV5-1 and TRBJ1-1; a weak D match, TRBD1 (6 bases). This CDR3 has 13 residues. Looked up from germline, CDR1 is SGHRS and CDR2 is YFSETQ. The variable domain in full, with the rest retrieved from reference TRBV5-1 and TRBJ1-1, is KAGVTQTPRYLIKTRGQQVTLSCSPISGHRSVSWYQQTPGQGLQFLFEYFSETQRNKGNFPGRFSGRQFSNSRSEMNVSTLELGDSALYLCAGSFGPQGAAFFGQGTRLTVV.

This clonotype has a count of ten or more. The gene calls are TRBV29-1 and TRBJ1-2; D may be TRBD1 (5 bases). CDR3 length: 11 residues. Trimming removed 5 bases at V and 7 bases at J, with 11 bases between. Germline values: CDR1 SQVTM, CDR2 ANQGSEA. The CDR3 nucleotides read TGCAGCGTTAAAACGGGGCCTGGCTACACCTTC. Its translation is CSVKTGPGYTF.

This chain joins TRBV29-1 and TRBJ1-2; no clear D gene. The CDR3 loop spans 11 amino acids. Germline values: CDR1 SQVTM, CDR2 ANQGSEA. V was clipped by 6 bases and J by 7 bases, with 12 bases between them. The DNA for the CDR3 is TGCAGCGTGCGACGGGGTGGTGGCTACACCTTC. Translated: CSVRRGGGYTF.

The rearrangement links TRBV7-9 to TRBJ1-1, with D hard to call. V gave up 5 bases and J gave up 1 base, with 17 bases separating them. The V gene's germline CDR1 is SEHNR and CDR2 FQNEAQ (reference sequence). The CDR3 is 16 amino acids. The CDR3 protein is CASSRVPGIQNTEAFF. The CDR3 DNA reads TGTGCCAGCAGCCGGGTTCCTGGGATCCAGAACACTGAAGCTTTCTTT.

The V call is TRBV10-3, the J call TRBJ1-6; tentatively, D is TRBD1 (6 bases). V lost 4 bases and J 7 bases, leaving 14 bases between the germline ends. The CDR3 has 15 amino acids. CDR1 ENHRY and CDR2 SYGVKD come from the germline V gene. Here the CDR3 DNA reads TGTGCCATCAGTGCTTTGAGGGGGTTGAATTCACCCCTCCACTTT. It codes for CAISALRGLNSPLHF.

The chain uses TRBV11-2 and TRBJ2-2; possibly TRBD2 for D (6 bases). CDR3 length equals 15 residues. Trimming removed 5 bases at V and 7 bases at J, with 17 bases between. Germline CDR1 SGHAT, CDR2 FQNNGV. CDR3 in amino acids: CASSPDRRAFGELFF. The DNA for the CDR3 is TGTGCCAGCAGCCCAGATCGGAGGGCCTTCGGGGAGCTGTTTTTT.

The sample holds many counts of this clonotype. One end of the junction does not line up with germline, which may come from a read error. The chain joins TRBV4-1 to TRBJ1-3; D is ambiguous. Germline V gene sequence: CDR1 MGHRA, CDR2 YSYEKL. The CDR3 contains 14 residues. The DNA for the CDR3 is TGTGCCAGCAGCCAAGAAGGGAGCGGAAACACCATATATTTT. This gives the protein CASSQEGSGNTIYF.

This clonotype was observed a few times. The rearrangement links TRBV7-3 to TRBJ2-3; D perhaps matches TRBD1 (5 bases). Trimming shortened V by 3 bases and J by 5 bases, and 6 bases separated the two germline ends. The CDR3 has 12 amino acids. CDR1 is SGHTA, CDR2 FQGTGA, per germline. DNA of the CDR3: TGTGCCAGCAGCTTCCAGGGAGATACGCAGTATTTT. Amino acid sequence: CASSFQGDTQYF. The entire variable domain, with the rest obtained from reference TRBV7-3 and TRBJ2-3, is as follows: GAGVSQTPSNKVTEKGKYVELRCDPISGHTALYWYRQSLGQGPEFLIYFQGTGAADDSGLPNDRFFAVRPEGSVSTLKIQRTERGDSAVYLCASSFQGDTQYFGPGTRLTVL.

A single count supports this clonotype. The J gene is TRBJ2-5, the V gene TRBV10-3; maybe TRBD2 (5 bases). Germline lookup yields CDR1 ENHRY and CDR2 SYGVKD. V shed 8 bases and J shed 5 bases, with 18 bases lying between them. This CDR3 has 14 amino acids. CDR3 sequence reads: CAILEAEMMETQYF. As DNA, the CDR3 is TGTGCCATCTTAGAAGCGGAGATGATGGAGACCCAGTACTTC.